The next 25 T cell receptor beta chains were all read from a single sample in a study of cytomegalovirus exposure and HLA in healthy donors. It was with 60 Vbeta and 13 Jbeta primers that the PCR ran. Measured with immunoSEQ multiplex PCR; TCRdb has only the in-frame clones, and not every one. This sample has roughly 150,000 clones, with roughly 80% found just once. The source material was PBMCs. All receptors derive from a male donor in good health and CMV-seropositive.

The chain couples TRBV28 to TRBJ2-5; 7 bases line up with TRBD1. This CDR3 has 14 residues. Germline CDR1 reads MDHEN; CDR2 reads SYDVKM. The V gene end was trimmed by 4 bases and the J gene end by 3 bases; junction bases not matched to a gene: 5. CDR3 sequence reads: CASSSGTVKETQYF. In nucleotides, the CDR3 is TGTGCCAGCAGTTCCGGGACAGTTAAAGAGACCCAGTACTTC.

The chain has TRBV28 and TRBJ1-2, with 7 bases identical to TRBD1. With 4 bases clipped from V and 6 bases from J, the junction kept 5 bases outside the gene matches. The CDR3 totals 13 residues. CDR1 is MDHEN, CDR2 SYDVKM, per germline. CDR3: CASSYDRVHGYTF. CDR3 bases: TGTGCCAGCAGTTACGACAGGGTCCATGGCTACACCTTC.

The chain uses TRBV15 and TRBJ1-6; a possible D gene is TRBD1 (6 bases). V lost 4 bases, J lost 1 base, and 11 bases lay in between. Germline V lookup: CDR1 LNHNV, CDR2 YYDKDF (reference sequence). This CDR3 region has 16 residues. Written as DNA, the CDR3 is TGTGCCACCAGCAAACAGGGAGTATCCTATAATTCACCCCTCCACTTT. Amino acids: CATSKQGVSYNSPLHF.

This clone has more than one count but fewer than ten. CDR3 sequence (DNA): TGTGCCAGCTCACGAGAGTATGGCTACACCTTC. This sequence encodes CASSREYGYTF. The V call is TRBV18, the J call TRBJ1-2; D unclear. Trimming removed 4 bases from V and 5 bases from J, with 5 bases in between. Germline V gene data show CDR1 as KGHSH and CDR2 as LQKENI. The CDR3 extends over 11 amino acids.

As regards this clone: A junction boundary mismatches the germline segment, possibly from a read error. V is TRBV28 and J is TRBJ2-4; a weak D match, TRBD1 (6 bases). This CDR3 is built from 13 residues. CDR1 and CDR2 from the germline V gene are MDHEN and SYDVKM. CDR3 DNA sequence: TGTGCCAGCAGTTTTGGACAGAAAAACAGTCAGTACTTC. This sequence encodes CASSFGQKNSQYF.

This clone has just one count. The chain uses TRBV29-1 and TRBJ2-3; 7 nucleotides agree with TRBD1. V lost 7 bases and J lost 0; bases outside the gene matches: 7. The V gene's germline CDR1 is SQVTM and CDR2 ANQGSEA. CDR3 length: 14 residues. The CDR3 reads CSERQGSSTDTQYF. CDR3 sequence (DNA): TGCAGCGAGAGACAGGGTTCCAGCACAGATACGCAGTATTTT.

The gene calls are TRBV6-6 and TRBJ1-6; D perhaps matches TRBD1 (6 bases). Trimming removed 0 bases at V and 13 bases at J, with 13 bases between. This CDR3 is built from 14 residues. Germline V gene sequence: CDR1 MNHNY, CDR2 SVGAGI (reference sequence). The CDR3 loop is CASSYSRTQGPLHF. Written as DNA, the CDR3 is TGTGCCAGCAGTTACTCGAGGACCCAGGGGCCCCTCCACTTT.

The V and J genes are TRBV5-8 and TRBJ2-3; D ambiguous. This CDR3 is built from 13 residues. In germline, CDR1 is SGHTS, CDR2 YDEGEE. Trimming removed 1 base at V and 2 bases at J, with 5 bases between. In nucleotides, the CDR3 is TGTGCCAGCAGCTTGTCTAACACAGATACGCAGTATTTT. Amino acid sequence: CASSLSNTDTQYF. Full variable domain (remainder filled in from reference TRBV5-8 and TRBJ2-3): EAGVTQSPTHLIKTRGQQATLRCSPISGHTSVYWYQQALGLGLQFLLWYDEGEERNRGNFPPRFSGRQFPNYSSELNVNALELEDSALYLCASSLSNTDTQYFGPGTRLTVL.

Here the CDR3 reads CASRPSGRVRDNEQFF. The CDR3 nucleotides read TGTGCCAGCAGGCCTAGCGGGAGGGTTAGAGACAATGAGCAGTTCTTC. V and J are TRBV7-9 and TRBJ2-1, with 12 positions matching TRBD2. This CDR3 is 16 amino acids long. The ends lost 6 bases at V and 5 bases at J; junction bases unmatched: 8. CDR1 is SEHNR, CDR2 FQNEAQ, per germline (reference sequence).

The chain carries TRBV7-8 and TRBJ2-1; tentatively, D is TRBD1 (6 bases). V dropped 4 bases and J dropped 0 bases, with 10 bases sitting between them. This CDR3 has 15 residues. CDR1 is SGHVS and CDR2 is FQNEAQ in the germline V gene. This CDR3 is CASSWTAHSYNEQFF. CDR3 DNA: TGTGCCAGCAGCTGGACAGCCCACTCCTACAATGAGCAGTTCTTC.

The chain carries TRBV6-5 and TRBJ2-1; the D gene is possibly TRBD1 (5 bases). CDR1 and CDR2 from the germline V gene are MNHEY and SVGAGI. This CDR3 has 14 amino acids. V lost 5 bases, J lost 1 base, and 9 bases lay in between. CDR3 nucleotides: TGTGCCAGCAGTGAAAGACAGTCCTACAATGAGCAGTTCTTC. It is translated as CASSERQSYNEQFF.

The chain combines TRBV7-6 with TRBJ2-1, with 16 positions matching TRBD2. V lost 4 bases, J lost 9 bases, and 9 bases stayed unmatched. CDR1 is SGHVS and CDR2 is FNYEAQ in the germline V gene. This CDR3 spans 17 amino acids. The CDR3 protein is CASSSNPGTSGRGEQFF. The CDR3 coding sequence is TGTGCCAGCAGCTCCAACCCGGGGACTAGCGGGAGGGGTGAGCAGTTCTTC.

The chain is built from TRBV7-2 and TRBJ1-2; D perhaps matches TRBD1 (5 bases). The CDR3 spans 15 residues. Germline values: CDR1 SGHTA, CDR2 FQGNSA. The ends were cut back, 5 bases at V and 2 bases at J, with 15 bases in the middle. In DNA form, the CDR3 reads TGTGCCAGCAGCCCGCGACCTGGGGGGAACTATGGCTACACCTTC. It encodes CASSPRPGGNYGYTF.

V usage is TRBV11-3 and J usage is TRBJ2-1; possible D gene TRBD2, 5 bases. The CDR3 consists of 12 residues. The germline V and J ends were trimmed by 5 bases and 9 bases, with 11 bases remaining between them. Per germline, CDR1 SGHNT and CDR2 YENEEA. The CDR3, as DNA: TGTGCCAGCAGCCGCGAGGGAACTGAGCAGTTCTTC. Protein sequence: CASSREGTEQFF.

The V gene is TRBV13, the J gene TRBJ2-5, with 8 bases lining up with TRBD1. The J call is doubtful: the DNA matches TRBJ2-7 better. This CDR3 contains 14 residues. CDR1 is PRHDT, CDR2 FYEKMQ, per germline (reference sequence). Here the CDR3 reads CASRPTTGGYEQYF. CDR3 DNA: TGTGCCAGCAGACCGACAACAGGGGGCTACGAGCAGTACTTC.

About this clone: In the same sample, other DNA sequences code for this CDR3. The CDR3 region has the DNA TGTGCCAGCAGTTTGCAGGGGTACGGCTACACCTTC. Translation gives CASSLQGYGYTF. This chain links TRBV28 with TRBJ1-2; TRBD1 is a possible D gene (6 bases). Germline lookup yields CDR1 MDHEN and CDR2 SYDVKM. V lost 3 bases to trimming and J lost 8 bases, with 10 bases between them. This CDR3 contains 12 residues.

The CDR3 sequence: CASSWGTGANTEAFF. The DNA for the CDR3 is TGTGCCAGCAGCTGGGGGACAGGTGCGAACACTGAAGCTTTCTTT. The genes are TRBV11-2 and TRBJ1-1; 8 positions agree with TRBD1. V was pared by 4 bases and J by 1 base, with 5 bases of the junction left unmatched. Per the germline V gene, CDR1 is SGHAT and CDR2 is FQNNGV. CDR3 length: 15 residues.

The sample holds one count of this clone. J is TRBJ1-6 and V is TRBV25-1; a weak D match, TRBD1 (5 bases). V lost 4 bases and J 0 bases, leaving 7 bases between the germline ends. Per the germline V gene, CDR1 is MGHDK and CDR2 is SYGVNS. The CDR3 has 15 residues. The DNA of the CDR3 is TGTGCCAGCAGTGGACAGAACTCCTATAATTCACCCCTCCACTTT. Its protein is CASSGQNSYNSPLHF.

This clone was recorded a few times. The chain joins TRBV30 to TRBJ1-5, with 7 bases aligning to TRBD1. The CDR3 length is 15 residues. V trimming: 0 bases; J trimming: 7 bases; junction bases outside the gene matches: 9. Germline values: CDR1 GTSNPN, CDR2 SVGIG (reference sequence). The CDR3 protein is CAWSVADRRDQPQHF. The CDR3 region has the DNA TGTGCCTGGAGTGTTGCGGACAGGCGCGACCAGCCCCAGCATTTT.

The J gene is TRBJ1-5, the V gene TRBV19, with D uncertain. Germline-derived CDR1 and CDR2 are LNHDA and SQIVND (reference sequence). This CDR3 has 13 amino acids. With 3 bases removed from V and 3 bases from J, the gap between germline ends came to 6 bases. This CDR3 is CASSMSLNQPQHF. CDR3 in DNA: TGTGCCAGTAGTATGTCCCTCAATCAGCCCCAGCATTTT. The complete variable domain, with remaining parts taken from reference TRBV19 and TRBJ1-5, reads DGGITQSPKYLFRKEGQNVTLSCEQNLNHDAMYWYRQDPGQGLRLIYYSQIVNDFQKGDIAEGYSVSREKKESFPLTVTSAQKNPTAFYLCASSMSLNQPQHFGDGTRLSIL.

The genes are TRBV28 and TRBJ2-1; 14 bases agree with TRBD2. The junction had 4 bases not matched to a gene; V was cut back by 9 bases and J by 6 bases. Germline V gives CDR1 MDHEN, CDR2 SYDVKM. The CDR3 spans 14 residues. The CDR3 protein is CASRGLAGVNEQFF. The CDR3 DNA reads as TGTGCCAGTAGGGGACTAGCGGGAGTCAATGAGCAGTTCTTC.

The chain combines TRBV7-2 with TRBJ2-5; unclear D gene. Trimming removed 1 base at V and 2 bases at J, with 8 bases between. Germline V gene data show CDR1 as SGHTA and CDR2 as FQGNSA. The CDR3 is 14 residues long. CDR3: CASSLVSMQETQYF. DNA of the CDR3: TGTGCCAGCAGCTTAGTGTCCATGCAAGAGACCCAGTACTTC.

This chain uses TRBV27 with TRBJ1-6; no reliable D call. This CDR3 spans 12 amino acids. From germline, CDR1 is MNHEY and CDR2 SMNVEV (reference sequence). V lost 5 bases and J 6 bases, leaving 5 bases between the germline ends. In DNA, the CDR3 is TGTGCCAGCAGTCTCTCTAATTCACCCCTCCACTTT. Its translation is CASSLSNSPLHF.

This chain joins TRBV4-3 and TRBJ2-1, with D perhaps matching TRBD2 (5 bases). CDR1 and CDR2 (germline): LGHNA, YSLEER. This CDR3 has 13 amino acids. V was pared by 5 bases and J by 4 bases, with 9 bases between. CDR3 bases: TGCGCCAGCAGCTATGGACTTTACAATGAGCAGTTCTTC. It yields the protein CASSYGLYNEQFF.

The chain links TRBV10-3 to TRBJ2-3; D is unclear. The V end was cut by 3 bases, the J end by 2 bases, with 12 bases between. The CDR3 covers 15 residues. Germline V gives CDR1 ENHRY, CDR2 SYGVKD. The DNA for the CDR3 is TGTGCCATCAGTGATGGCCGTATCCTCACAGATACGCAGTATTTT. Translating gives CAISDGRILTDTQYF.